Listed here is a single T cell receptor (beta chain). These data are taken from a study of T cells expressing NK-cell markers. The CDR3 sequence is 16 residues long. Germline CDR1 and CDR2: SGHRS and YFSETQ. After re-calling the 5' RACE reads, TCRdb lists one entry per CDR3 protein, DNA absent. The specimen's table records around 550,000 distinct CDR3 sequences. This TCR was sampled from a man aged 18 to 29 in good health. Sequenced: blood T cells: a sorted CD56 or NKG2C T cell subset, CD4+ or CD8+ T cells, or bulk PBMC T cells (not recorded which). The rearrangement links TRBV5-1 to TRBJ1-1; TCRdb designates TRBD1, a call that cannot be tested without DNA. The CDR3 sequence is CASSLASGVAGTEAFF. The complete variable domain, with remaining parts taken from reference TRBV5-1 and TRBJ1-1, reads KAGVTQTPRYLIKTRGQQVTLSCSPISGHRSVSWYQQTPGQGLQFLFEYFSETQRNKGNFPGRFSGRQFSNSRSEMNVSTLELGDSALYLCASSLASGVAGTEAFFGQGTRLTVV.